What follows are 15 T cell receptor beta chains derived from one specimen sequenced in a study of shared clonotypes between healthy human individuals. Naive CD8 cells lacked CD45RO and underwent positive selection for CCR7, leaving out terminally differentiated effector memory CD45RA+ cells. Method: immunoSEQ multiplex PCR; TCRdb's copy keeps in-frame clones and lacks some. This repertoire shows hundreds of thousands of clones, 85% to 95% found once; its top ten account for over 0.1%. Sequencing was performed on naive CD8+ T cells sorted from blood. The receptors originated from a woman in her twenties or thirties in good health.

The chain carries TRBV28 and TRBJ2-1; either TRBD1 or TRBD2 may fit D (5 bases each). Germline V gene lookup returns CDR1 MDHEN and CDR2 SYDVKM. Trimming cost V 3 bases and J 6 bases, with 15 bases left between them. The CDR3 covers 15 residues. CDR3 in amino acids: CASSLERGPFNEQFF. CDR3 DNA: TGTGCCAGCAGTTTGGAACGGGGACCCTTCAATGAGCAGTTCTTC.

The chain combines TRBV2 with TRBJ2-1; the match to TRBD2 covers 12 bases. J was trimmed by 4 bases and V by 8 bases; bases with no gene match: 3. The germline CDR1 and CDR2 sequences are SNHLY and FYNNEI. The CDR3 is 14 amino acids. The CDR3: CASGLAGGYNEQFF. The CDR3, as DNA: TGTGCCAGCGGTCTAGCGGGAGGGTACAATGAGCAGTTCTTC.

This chain connects TRBV9 to TRBJ1-1; D is unclear. The V end lost 0 bases, the J end lost 4 bases, and 10 bases lay between the germline ends. The CDR3 has 14 residues. Per germline, CDR1 SGDLS and CDR2 YYNGEE. The CDR3 sequence: CASSVVTEPTEAFF. The CDR3 region has the DNA TGTGCCAGCAGCGTAGTCACGGAACCCACTGAAGCTTTCTTT.

V gene TRBV27 combines with J gene TRBJ2-3, with D unclear. Germline assignment: CDR1 MNHEY and CDR2 SMNVEV (reference sequence). Deletions cut 3 bases from V and 9 bases from J, with 13 bases between. The CDR3 consists of 13 residues. Here the CDR3 DNA reads TGTGCCAGCAGTTTGTTCCCGGGCGACACGCAGTATTTT. The encoded protein is CASSLFPGDTQYF.

Only one count was recorded for this clone. The V gene is TRBV27, the J gene TRBJ1-1, with 9 bases lining up with TRBD1. After removal of 3 bases from V and 5 bases from J, the junction contained 4 bases not matched to a gene. CDR3 length equals 14 residues. CDR1 is MNHEY, CDR2 SMNVEV, per germline (reference sequence). The CDR3 here is CASSLGTGRTEAFF. CDR3 DNA sequence: TGTGCCAGCAGTTTGGGGACAGGGCGAACTGAAGCTTTCTTT.

The chain has TRBV28 and TRBJ2-4; 13 nucleotides align to TRBD2. This CDR3 comprises 17 residues. The germline V gene encodes CDR1 MDHEN and CDR2 SYDVKM. The V gene end was trimmed by 5 bases and the J gene end by 8 bases; junction bases not matched to a gene: 12. CDR3 residues: CASSQLAGGLRGDIQYF. CDR3 DNA sequence: TGTGCCAGCAGTCAACTAGCGGGAGGGCTAAGGGGAGACATTCAGTACTTC.

CDR3 protein: CASSHGWEIPPTYEQYF. CDR3 DNA: TGTGCCAGCAGCCACGGTTGGGAAATCCCCCCAACCTACGAGCAGTACTTC. V is TRBV5-5 and J is TRBJ2-5; D unclear. The J call is uncertain, as TRBJ2-7 better fits the DNA end. The CDR3 has 17 amino acids. The V gene's germline CDR1 is SGHKS and CDR2 YYEKEE (reference sequence).

The chain has TRBV27 and TRBJ2-7, with 11 bases identical to TRBD2. Germline V gene sequence: CDR1 MNHEY, CDR2 SMNVEV (reference sequence). J gave up 2 bases and V 3 bases, and 3 bases lay outside the gene matches. This CDR3 has 15 amino acids. In DNA, the CDR3 is TGTGCCAGCAGTTTTAGCGGGAGGGCCCCCTACGAGCAGTACTTC. Its protein product is CASSFSGRAPYEQYF.

V usage is TRBV2 and J usage is TRBJ2-1; D remains ambiguous. Deletions cut 0 bases from V and 7 bases from J, with 10 bases between. The CDR3 has 14 amino acids. Germline V gives CDR1 SNHLY, CDR2 FYNNEI. The chain's CDR3 is CASSEASNWNEQFF. The CDR3 nucleotides are TGTGCCAGCAGTGAAGCAAGCAACTGGAATGAGCAGTTCTTC.

The rearrangement uses TRBV6-5 and TRBJ1-1; the D gene is possibly TRBD1 (6 bases). Deletions cut 5 bases from V and 0 bases from J, with 13 bases between. Per the germline V gene, CDR1 is MNHEY and CDR2 is SVGAGI. The CDR3 extends over 15 amino acids. This chain's CDR3 is CASSANRAMNTEAFF. The CDR3 nucleotides are TGTGCCAGCAGTGCCAACAGGGCAATGAACACTGAAGCTTTCTTT.

The chain is built from TRBV13 and TRBJ2-1; 7 nucleotides line up with TRBD1. The CDR3 spans 16 residues. V dropped 3 bases and J dropped 5; count of bases not matched to a gene: 10. Germline V gives CDR1 PRHDT, CDR2 FYEKMQ (reference sequence). The CDR3 here is CASSLDTGESHNEQFF. CDR3 nucleotide sequence: TGTGCCAGCAGCTTGGATACAGGGGAATCGCACAATGAGCAGTTCTTC. The entire variable domain, with the rest obtained from reference TRBV13 and TRBJ2-1, is as follows: AAGVIQSPRHLIKEKRETATLKCYPIPRHDTVYWYQQGPGQDPQFLISFYEKMQSDKGSIPDRFSAQQFSDYHSELNMSSLELGDSALYFCASSLDTGESHNEQFFGPGTRLTVL.

The chain has TRBV28 and TRBJ2-7; 7 bases agree with TRBD2. CDR3 size: 14 residues. The germline gives CDR1 MDHEN, CDR2 SYDVKM. V shed 5 bases and J 6 bases; nucleotides not matched to a gene: 10. The CDR3 is CASSVLRESSEQYF. The CDR3 nucleotides are TGTGCCAGCAGTGTCTTGCGGGAGAGTTCCGAGCAGTACTTC.

This clone appeared a single time. V and J are TRBV19 and TRBJ2-7, with D maybe TRBD1 (6 bases). The CDR3 runs 15 residues. Trimming pared 3 bases from V and 4 bases from J, leaving 16 bases between. CDR1 and CDR2 (germline): LNHDA, SQIVND (reference sequence). CDR3: CASSMRDNYLYEQYF. In DNA, the CDR3 is TGTGCCAGTAGTATGAGGGACAACTACCTTTACGAGCAGTACTTC.

The chain uses TRBV5-4 and TRBJ1-2; 8 positions match TRBD1. V shed 7 bases and J 3 bases; nucleotides not matched to a gene: 8. The length of the CDR3 is 14 residues. Germline-derived CDR1 and CDR2 are SGHNT and YYREEE (reference sequence). The chain's CDR3 is CASGGTGSDYGYTF. DNA for the CDR3: TGTGCCAGCGGAGGGACAGGATCCGACTATGGCTACACCTTC.

The chain couples TRBV6-6 to TRBJ1-2; 10 positions match TRBD1. This CDR3 is built from 15 residues. The germline V gene encodes CDR1 MNHNY and CDR2 SVGAGI (reference sequence). V lost 5 bases, J lost 6 bases, and 9 bases stayed unmatched. DNA for the CDR3: TGTGCCAGCAGTCCCCGGGACAGGGGTGCTAATGGCTACACCTTC. Translation: CASSPRDRGANGYTF.